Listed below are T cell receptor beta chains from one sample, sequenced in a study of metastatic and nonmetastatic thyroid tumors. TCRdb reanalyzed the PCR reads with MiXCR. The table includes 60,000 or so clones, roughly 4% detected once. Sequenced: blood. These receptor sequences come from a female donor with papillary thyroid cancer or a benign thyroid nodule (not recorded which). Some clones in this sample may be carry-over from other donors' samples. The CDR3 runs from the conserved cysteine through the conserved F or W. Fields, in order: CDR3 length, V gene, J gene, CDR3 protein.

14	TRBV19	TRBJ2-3	CATSGRAVADTQYF
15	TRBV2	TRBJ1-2	CASSEVASQYYGYTF
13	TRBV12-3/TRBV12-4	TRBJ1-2	CASSLGTAHGYTF
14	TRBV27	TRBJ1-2	CASSSYNHRDGYTF
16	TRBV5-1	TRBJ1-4	CASSLVPGHLNEKLFF
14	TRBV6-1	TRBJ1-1	CASSYDRDFTEAFF
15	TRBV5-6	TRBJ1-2	CASSLGTTSFGGYTF
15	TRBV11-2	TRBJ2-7	CASSLGLADSYEQYF
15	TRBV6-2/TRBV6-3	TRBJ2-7	CASSLDRGSSYEQYF
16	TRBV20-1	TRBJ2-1	CSAKGLAARSYNEQFF
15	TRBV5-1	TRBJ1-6	CASSQTGGRGSPLHF
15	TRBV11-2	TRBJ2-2	CASPTGRIPPGELFF
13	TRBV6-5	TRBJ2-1	CASSYTGRDEQFF
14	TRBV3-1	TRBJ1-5	CASSLGRAGQPQHF
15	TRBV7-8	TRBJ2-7	CASSLAGQPTYEQYF